This TCR beta chain was recovered during a study of blood T cell repertoires in COVID-19. In the source study's methods: Using reference gene primer amplification, nucleated cell counts were estimated. Profiling relied on immunoSEQ multiplex PCR, and the TCRdb table lists in-frame clones only, not all of them. V and J calls and clone size are as listed in that table; D and trimming were resolved from the DNA. This table has hundreds of thousands of clones, 90% appearing once. Grouping used clinical history reported by participants in a survey and questionnaire. The CDR3 has 11 residues. Trimming took 5 bases from V and 10 from J, leaving 9 bases between them.

V usage is TRBV12-3 or TRBV12-4 and J usage is TRBJ2-1; D remains ambiguous. This TCR was recovered from a woman under 30 with acute COVID-19. Sequenced: PBMCs or T cells enriched from blood (not recorded which). The CDR3, as DNA: TGTGCCAGCAGTCTGAAAAGCGAGCAGTTCTTC. This encodes CASSLKSEQFF.